This T cell receptor beta chain derives from a study of shared clonotypes between healthy human individuals. Memory CD4+ cells were the fraction left after CD45RA+ naive selection. TCRdb's copy holds only in-frame clones and misses some; the assay was immunoSEQ multiplex PCR. The data hold some 660,000 clones, with around 78% observed a single time. Study results and limitations: The sole specimen, blood, was sampled, and tissue repertoires likely differ. Clonotype sharing among donors likely depends on sequencing depth.

Trimming took 8 bases from V and 0 from J, leaving 8 bases between them. This CDR3 comprises 13 residues. Germline V gene lookup returns CDR1 MNHEY and CDR2 SVGAGI. This clone is a singleton in its sample. What it recognizes is unknown. The source is a young woman in good health. This chain connects TRBV6-5 to TRBJ1-5; D is unclear. What was sequenced was memory CD4+ T cells sorted from blood. Noted subset: CD45RA-negative fraction. Here the CDR3 DNA reads TGTGCCAGCCGGAAACATAGCAATCAGCCCCAGCATTTT. Protein: CASRKHSNQPQHF.